The sequence of this T cell receptor beta chain was determined in a study of T cell responses to AZD1222 COVID-19 vaccine. Regarding this clone: The antigen is unknown.

Trimming left V 0 bases short and J 8 bases short, with 20 bases between. From germline, CDR1 is SGHNT and CDR2 YENEEA. The CDR3 contains 17 residues. The repertoire was sequenced with immunoSEQ multiplex PCR; TCRdb's copy has only in-frame clones and lacks some. The sample contains approximately 100,000 clones, about 83% of which appear only once. The study's findings and limits: Receipt of two AZD1222 doses was followed by a rise in Spike-specific TCR breadth and depth. Repertoires were sampled only after the peak T cell response. Nearly half of spike-specific TCRs reportedly go after variant regions that carry no mutations. Distributed over spike, vaccine-associated CD4 TCRs predominated at 160-218 and 743-854.

Sequenced here: peripheral blood, sampled on day 0 of AZD1222 vaccination. This chain connects TRBV11-3 to TRBJ1-3; maybe TRBD1 (6 bases). The sequence came from an adult in good health. CDR3 in amino acids: CASSLEGTQGTLDTIYF. In DNA, the CDR3 is TGTGCCAGCAGCTTAGAGGGAACACAGGGTACGTTAGACACCATATATTTT.